The 9 T cell receptor beta chains reported below all come from one sample, sequenced in a study of lymphopenia after photon versus proton radiotherapy. Clones were read by immunoSEQ multiplex PCR, and TCRdb kept only the in-frame ones, dropping some. The sample yields tens of thousands of clones, about 82% seen once. The material was peripheral blood, obtained from a patient treated with proton-based radiotherapy. The receptors stem from a woman in her 70s with pancreatic cancer.

J is TRBJ1-6 and V is TRBV6-4; D possibly corresponds to TRBD1 (6 bases). The CDR3 loop spans 16 amino acids. Germline-derived CDR1 and CDR2 are MRHNA and SNTAGT. The ends were cut back, 2 bases at V and 9 bases at J, with 17 bases in the middle. CDR3 residues: CASSDPEQGVGSPLHF. The CDR3 coding sequence is TGTGCCAGCAGTGACCCAGAACAGGGTGTAGGTTCACCCCTCCACTTT.

The chain couples TRBV28 to TRBJ2-5; D call uncertain. This CDR3 comprises 14 residues. V was trimmed by 7 bases and J by 6 bases, leaving 18 bases between them. From germline, CDR1 is MDHEN and CDR2 SYDVKM. CDR3 bases: TGTGCCAGCATTTCCGGGCCGCGAAGGAAGACCCAGTACTTC. This sequence encodes CASISGPRRKTQYF.

The chain combines TRBV4-3 with TRBJ1-4, with D maybe TRBD1 (5 bases). CDR1 LGHNA and CDR2 YSLEER come from the germline V gene. V lost 3 bases and J 2 bases, leaving 19 bases between the germline ends. The CDR3 contains 18 residues. This CDR3 is CASSQGEGRALTNEKLFF. CDR3 coding DNA: TGCGCCAGCAGCCAGGGGGAGGGACGGGCTCTGACTAATGAAAAACTGTTTTTT.

V and J are TRBV28 and TRBJ2-3, with 7 bases that match TRBD2. This CDR3 comprises 14 residues. V shed 6 bases and J 5 bases; nucleotides not matched to a gene: 8. Germline values: CDR1 MDHEN, CDR2 SYDVKM. In DNA, the CDR3 is TGTGCCAGCAGACGTACCTGGGGGGGAGATACGCAGTATTTT. It encodes CASRRTWGGDTQYF.

This chain links TRBV28 with TRBJ2-2; no clear D gene. Germline V gene sequence: CDR1 MDHEN, CDR2 SYDVKM. The CDR3 sequence is 13 residues long. The V end was cut by 6 bases, the J end by 3 bases, with 8 bases between. For the CDR3, the DNA is TGTGCCAGCAGACTTTTGTACACCGGGGAGCTGTTTTTT. This codes for CASRLLYTGELFF.

Only one count was recorded for this clone. This sequence joins TRBV28 and TRBJ1-6; D is unclear. This CDR3 has 14 residues. The germline gives CDR1 MDHEN, CDR2 SYDVKM. Deletions cut 2 bases from V and 9 bases from J, with 11 bases between. The CDR3 reads CASSLMRAISPLHF. CDR3 coding DNA: TGTGCCAGCAGTTTAATGAGGGCTATTTCACCCCTCCACTTT.

The V and J genes are TRBV4-3 and TRBJ2-1; a possible D gene is TRBD2 (6 bases). Deletions cut 1 base from V and 4 bases from J, with 11 bases between. CDR1 is LGHNA and CDR2 is YSLEER in the germline V gene. The length of the CDR3 is 15 residues. Here the CDR3 DNA reads TGCGCCAGCAGCCAAGGGGAGGCAGTTTACAATGAGCAGTTCTTC. It yields the protein CASSQGEAVYNEQFF.

The chain recombines TRBV7-2 with TRBJ1-4; 7 positions match TRBD1. The CDR3 sequence is 14 residues long. The trim removed 5 bases at V and 8 bases at J, leaving 8 bases unmatched. Germline V CDR1 and CDR2: SGHTA, FQGNSA. CDR3 in amino acids: CASSPRGQKEKLFF. The CDR3 DNA reads as TGTGCCAGCAGCCCCCGGGGACAGAAGGAAAAACTGTTTTTT.

The chain combines TRBV11-2 with TRBJ1-5, with 7 bases aligning to TRBD1. J gave up 4 bases and V 5 bases, and 5 bases lay outside the gene matches. Per germline, CDR1 SGHAT and CDR2 FQNNGV. The CDR3 is 14 amino acids. CDR3 nucleotide sequence: TGTGCCAGCAGCCGGACAGGCCCTAATCAGCCCCAGCATTTT. Amino acids: CASSRTGPNQPQHF.